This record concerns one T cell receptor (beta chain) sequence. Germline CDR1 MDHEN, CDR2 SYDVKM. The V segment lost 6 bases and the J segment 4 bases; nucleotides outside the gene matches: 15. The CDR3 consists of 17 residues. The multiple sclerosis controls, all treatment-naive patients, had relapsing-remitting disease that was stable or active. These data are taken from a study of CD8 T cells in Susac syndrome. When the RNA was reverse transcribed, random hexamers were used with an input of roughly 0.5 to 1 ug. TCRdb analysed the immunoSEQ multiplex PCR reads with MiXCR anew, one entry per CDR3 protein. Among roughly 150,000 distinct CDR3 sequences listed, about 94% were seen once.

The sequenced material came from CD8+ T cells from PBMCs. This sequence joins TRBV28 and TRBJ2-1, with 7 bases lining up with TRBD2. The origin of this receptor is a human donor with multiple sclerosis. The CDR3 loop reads CASSLDARDGGYNEQFF. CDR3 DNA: TGTGCCAGCAGCCTCGATGCCCGGGACGGGGGGTACAATGAGCAGTTCTTC.